These 13 T cell receptor beta chains were sequenced from one sample in a study of neoadjuvant anti-PD-1 for oral cavity cancer. TCRdb's table, derived via immunoSEQ multiplex PCR, lists solely in-frame clones and lacks some. The data contain over 15,000 clones, approximately 70% of them seen just once; the ten biggest clones take up 2.5% to 3%. The specimen comprised PBMCs, sampled before nivolumab (anti-PD-1) treatment. Receptors originate from a person aged 35 to 85 with oral cavity squamous cell carcinoma.

The CDR3 nucleotides read TGTGCCAGCAGTGAATATCTGGACACAGATACGCAGTATTTT. Its translation: CASSEYLDTDTQYF. V gene TRBV2 combines with J gene TRBJ2-3; no definite D call. The CDR3 contains 14 residues. From germline, CDR1 is SNHLY and CDR2 FYNNEI. Trimming took 2 bases from V and 2 from J, leaving 8 bases between them. Supplemented by reference TRBV2 and TRBJ2-3, the full variable domain reads EPEVTQTPSHQVTQMGQEVILRCVPISNHLYFYWYRQILGQKVEFLVSFYNNEISEKSEIFDDQFSVERPDGSNFTLKIRSTKLEDSAMYFCASSEYLDTDTQYFGPGTRLTVL.

The CDR3 coding sequence is TGTGCCAGTGCTCTGACACAGTTCCGCACTGAAGCTTTCTTT. Amino acid sequence: CASALTQFRTEAFF. The chain couples TRBV19 to TRBJ1-1; no clear D. The germline gives CDR1 LNHDA, CDR2 SQIVND (reference sequence). The CDR3 spans 14 residues. Trimming removed 8 bases from V and 4 bases from J, with 17 bases in between.

V is TRBV6-6 and J is TRBJ2-1; D not certain. V lost 6 bases and J 2 bases, leaving 11 bases between the germline ends. The germline V gene has CDR1 MNHNY and CDR2 SVGAGI (reference sequence). This CDR3 comprises 14 residues. The CDR3 bases are TGTGCCAGCAGAACCGAACTCACCTACAATGAGCAGTTCTTC. The encoded protein is CASRTELTYNEQFF.

The rearrangement uses TRBV5-1 and TRBJ2-5; 9 bases match TRBD1. Germline V CDR1 and CDR2: SGHRS, YFSETQ. Trimming cost V 4 bases and J 4 bases; bases outside gene matches: 11. The CDR3 extends over 16 amino acids. DNA of the CDR3: TGCGCCAGCAGCCCCAATGACGGGACAGGGTTAGAGACCCAGTACTTC. Translation: CASSPNDGTGLETQYF.

In this sample, this clone turned up a few times. The chain couples TRBV4-2 to TRBJ2-2; TRBD2 agrees at 10 bases. V lost 8 bases, J lost 5 bases, and 11 bases stayed unmatched. This CDR3 is built from 16 residues. In germline, CDR1 is LGHNA, CDR2 YNFKEQ. In DNA, the CDR3 is TGTGCCAGCGTGGCTAGCGGGAGAGGGGATACCGGGGAGCTGTTTTTT. Protein: CASVASGRGDTGELFF.

The gene calls are TRBV29-1 and TRBJ2-5; D is possibly TRBD1 (5 bases). CDR1 and CDR2 from the germline V gene are SQVTM and ANQGSEA. This CDR3 comprises 11 residues. The V gene lost 2 bases and the J gene lost 7 bases, with 8 bases spanning the gap. The CDR3 region has the DNA TGCAGCGTTGAATGGGGCGGGACCCAGTACTTC. Translation gives CSVEWGGTQYF.

This clone showed up just once. This chain joins TRBV30 and TRBJ2-5; D may be TRBD1 (6 bases). The V and J ends lost 5 bases and 4 bases respectively, with 14 bases between them. Germline CDR1 reads GTSNPN; CDR2 reads SVGIG (reference sequence). The CDR3 consists of 13 residues. The CDR3 coding sequence is TGTGCCTGGCTGACACAGGGAGCAGAGACCCAGTACTTC. Translating gives CAWLTQGAETQYF. Variable domain in full (rest from reference TRBV30 and TRBJ2-5): SQTIHQWPATLVQPVGSPLSLECTVEGTSNPNLYWYRQAAGRGLQLLFYSVGIGQISSEVPQNLSASRPQDRQFILSSKKLLLSDSGFYLCAWLTQGAETQYFGPGTRLLVL.

Here the CDR3 DNA reads TGTGCCTGGAGCGGGAGAGGAGAGCAGTACTTC. This gives the protein CAWSGRGEQYF. The rearrangement uses TRBV30 and TRBJ2-7; D possibly corresponds to TRBD2 (6 bases). The germline CDR1 and CDR2 sequences are GTSNPN and SVGIG (reference sequence). The CDR3 sequence is 11 residues long. V was clipped by 3 bases and J by 7 bases, with 10 bases between them.

This rearrangement joins TRBV7-6 to TRBJ2-1; TRBD2 is a possible D gene (6 bases). Per the germline V gene, CDR1 is SGHVS and CDR2 is FNYEAQ. The CDR3 is made up of 15 amino acids. Trimming took 3 bases from V and 6 from J, leaving 15 bases between them. CDR3 residues: CASSFNGGGTNEQFF. DNA of the CDR3: TGTGCCAGCAGCTTTAACGGGGGAGGTACCAATGAGCAGTTCTTC.

This chain connects TRBV10-3 to TRBJ2-2; D is tentatively TRBD1 or TRBD2 (5 bases each). V dropped 2 bases and J dropped 4 bases, with 17 bases sitting between them. Germline V CDR1 and CDR2: ENHRY, SYGVKD. The CDR3 runs to 17 residues. The CDR3 sequence: CAISEKQDPGGTGELFF. Written as DNA, the CDR3 is TGTGCCATCAGTGAGAAACAGGACCCTGGGGGCACCGGGGAGCTGTTTTTT.

V gene TRBV5-1 combines with J gene TRBJ2-3; D is undetermined. Trimming cost V 2 bases and J 2 bases, with 6 bases left between them. Germline lookup yields CDR1 SGHRS and CDR2 YFSETQ. This CDR3 region has 13 residues. CDR3 residues: CASSLVTTDTQYF. CDR3 DNA sequence: TGCGCCAGCAGCTTAGTTACCACAGATACGCAGTATTTT. Combining the CDR3 with reference TRBV5-1 and TRBJ2-3 gives the whole variable domain KAGVTQTPRYLIKTRGQQVTLSCSPISGHRSVSWYQQTPGQGLQFLFEYFSETQRNKGNFPGRFSGRQFSNSRSEMNVSTLELGDSALYLCASSLVTTDTQYFGPGTRLTVL.

J is TRBJ1-3 and V is TRBV4-2; 8 bases align to TRBD1. The V segment lost 0 bases and the J segment 4 bases; nucleotides outside the gene matches: 8. This CDR3 is built from 17 residues. Germline V gene sequence: CDR1 LGHNA, CDR2 YNFKEQ. The CDR3 reads CASSQEGSGGTGNTIYF. The CDR3 DNA reads TGTGCCAGCAGCCAAGAAGGCTCAGGGGGCACGGGAAACACCATATATTTT.

The rearrangement links TRBV2 to TRBJ2-7, with D perhaps TRBD1 (6 bases). With 8 bases removed from V and 5 bases from J, the gap between germline ends came to 13 bases. Germline lookup yields CDR1 SNHLY and CDR2 FYNNEI. This CDR3 is built from 12 residues. CDR3 protein: CASHRVWNEQYF. CDR3 coding DNA: TGTGCCAGCCACAGGGTCTGGAACGAGCAGTACTTC.